This paragraph reports one T cell receptor (beta chain). The sample is drawn from a study of blood T cell repertoires in COVID-19. The repertoire was sequenced with immunoSEQ multiplex PCR; TCRdb's copy has only in-frame clones and lacks some. The sample includes under 85,000 clones, around 88% of them seen just once. V gave up 0 bases and J gave up 8 bases, with 19 bases separating them. The CDR3 totals 16 residues. CDR1 is LGHNA, CDR2 YNFKEQ, per germline. Sequenced sample: peripheral blood. The chain recombines TRBV4-2 with TRBJ1-2; TRBD1 might be the D (6 bases). The TCR comes from a middle-aged man with COVID-19, enrolled during active disease. The CDR3 DNA reads as TGTGCCAGCAGCCAAGACTTGGACAGATCGACGGGGGGCTACACCTTC. This translates into CASSQDLDRSTGGYTF.